Listed below are T cell receptor beta chains from one sample, sequenced in a study of a mutant IDH1 vaccine in newly diagnosed glioma. Profiling relied on immunoSEQ multiplex PCR, and the TCRdb table lists in-frame clones only, not all of them. The sample carries around 40,000 clones, 70% to 85% recorded once. Their recognized antigens are unknown. This specimen consisted of PBMCs, obtained from a glioma patient whose treatment included an IDH1 peptide vaccine. All receptors derive from a woman aged 18-29 years with glioma. Some clones in this sample may be carry-over from other donors' samples. The CDR3 runs from the conserved cysteine through the conserved F or W. The D gene is left open where the match is weak. Clone size is shown for a subset of rows, as once, few, many or a class of expanded clone.

clone_size	j_call	d_call	v_call	cdr3_aa	cdr3_nt
NA	TRBJ2-3	NA	TRBV18	CASSALRGGMVTDTQYF	TGTGCCAGCTCGGCCCTCCGGGGCGGGATGGTGACAGATACGCAGTATTTT
NA	TRBJ1-2	NA	TRBV14	CASSQQVPGPANYGYTF	TGTGCCAGCAGCCAACAAGTCCCGGGACCAGCAAACTATGGCTACACCTTC
NA	TRBJ2-7	TRBD1	TRBV29-1	CSVLRDSYEQYF	TGCAGCGTCTTACGGGACAGCTACGAGCAGTACTTC
NA	TRBJ1-1	NA	TRBV11-3	CASSSQGWEDTEAFF	TGTGCCAGCAGCTCCCAAGGGTGGGAGGACACTGAAGCTTTCTTT
NA	TRBJ1-2	NA	TRBV5-4	CASSLSYGDGYTF	TGTGCCAGCAGCTTGTCCTACGGCGATGGCTACACCTTC
NA	TRBJ2-7	NA	TRBV6-1	CASYDRFPYEQYF	TGTGCCAGCTACGACAGGTTCCCCTACGAGCAGTACTTC
NA	TRBJ2-3	TRBD1	TRBV9	CASSVGHQGATDTQYF	TGTGCCAGCAGCGTAGGCCATCAGGGGGCCACAGATACGCAGTATTTT
NA	TRBJ1-4	NA	TRBV6-1	CASSEFSRADGALFF	TGTGCCAGCAGTGAATTTAGTAGGGCCGACGGGGCGCTGTTTTTT
NA	TRBJ2-5	NA	TRBV5-1	CASSLARGSQETQYF	TGCGCCAGCAGCTTGGCCCGGGGGAGCCAAGAGACCCAGTACTTC
NA	TRBJ2-1	TRBD1	TRBV7-2	CASSPPPLRQGEFF	TGTGCCAGCAGCCCACCCCCCCTCCGACAGGGGGAGTTCTTC
NA	TRBJ1-5	TRBD1	TRBV25-1	CASSDRSSQPQHF	TGTGCCAGCTCGGACAGGTCCAGTCAGCCCCAGCATTTT
NA	TRBJ2-5	NA	TRBV11-3	CASSLVGETQYF	TGTGCCAGCAGCTTAGTCGGAGAGACCCAGTACTTC
NA	TRBJ1-5	TRBD1	TRBV28	CASTPYQGQDQPQHF	TGTGCCAGCACCCCATACCAAGGACAGGATCAGCCCCAGCATTTT
NA	TRBJ1-4	NA	TRBV5-6	CASSPDTGGHEKLFF	TGTGCCAGCAGCCCCGACACGGGGGGTCATGAAAAACTGTTTTTT
NA	TRBJ2-7	TRBD1	TRBV18	CASSPLQGAYEQYF	TGTGCCAGCTCACCACTACAGGGGGCCTACGAGCAGTACTTC
NA	TRBJ2-7	TRBD1	TRBV11-2	CASSFLRDRSYEQYF	TGTGCCAGCAGCTTTCTAAGGGACAGGTCCTACGAGCAGTACTTC
NA	TRBJ2-2	NA	TRBV5-1	CASSLDPRGTGELFF	TGCGCCAGCAGCTTGGACCCTCGGGGCACCGGGGAGCTGTTTTTT
NA	TRBJ2-3	TRBD2	TRBV5-1	CASSSTQLAGGSTDTQYF	TGCGCCAGCAGCTCCACTCAATTAGCGGGAGGGAGCACAGATACGCAGTATTTT
NA	TRBJ2-7	TRBD2	TRBV7-6	CASSLGLAGGDTYEQYF	TGTGCCAGCAGCTTAGGGCTAGCGGGAGGTGATACCTACGAGCAGTACTTC
NA	TRBJ2-7	TRBD2	TRBV4-3	CASSQEAGNGLASEQYF	TGCGCCAGCAGCCAAGAAGCGGGGAATGGACTAGCAAGCGAGCAGTACTTC
once	TRBJ2-3	TRBD2	TRBV5-6	CASSSLLAWGTDTQYF	TGTGCCAGCAGCTCGTTACTAGCGTGGGGCACAGATACGCAGTATTTT
NA	TRBJ2-3	TRBD2	TRBV29-1	CSARGLAGGQASTDTQYF	TGCAGCGCCCGTGGACTAGCGGGAGGGCAGGCCAGCACAGATACGCAGTATTTT
NA	TRBJ2-7	NA	TRBV9	CASPPFRGPTYEQYF	TGTGCCAGCCCCCCTTTTCGAGGGCCAACCTACGAGCAGTACTTC
NA	TRBJ2-3	NA	TRBV5-6	CASSDGAVTDTQYF	TGTGCCAGCAGTGACGGAGCGGTCACAGATACGCAGTATTTT
NA	TRBJ2-1	NA	TRBV7-2	CASSLEGNPYNEQFF	TGTGCCAGCAGCTTAGAAGGGAACCCCTACAATGAGCAGTTCTTC
NA	TRBJ1-1	NA	TRBV5-1	CASRLPGPNTEAFF	TGCGCCAGCAGGCTTCCAGGACCGAACACTGAAGCTTTCTTT
NA	TRBJ1-2	TRBD1	TRBV5-6	CASSLEFRGNYGYTF	TGTGCCAGCAGCTTGGAATTCAGGGGGAACTATGGCTACACCTTC
NA	TRBJ1-5	NA	TRBV19	CASTPATRGSNQPQHF	TGTGCCAGTACTCCTGCCACGAGGGGTAGCAATCAGCCCCAGCATTTT
NA	TRBJ2-1	NA	TRBV10-3	CAISESNQGKFF	TGTGCCATCAGTGAGTCGAACCAGGGCAAGTTCTTC
few	TRBJ1-5	NA	TRBV2	CASSEAGPQHF	TGTGCCAGCAGTGAAGCAGGGCCCCAGCATTTT
NA	TRBJ2-5	TRBD2	TRBV6-5	CASSYSLAGGLETQYF	TGTGCCAGCAGTTACTCTCTAGCGGGGGGGCTAGAGACCCAGTACTTC
NA	TRBJ2-7	NA	TRBV7-9	CASSPPGVSYEQYF	TGTGCCAGCAGCCCCCCGGGGGTCTCCTACGAGCAGTACTTC
NA	TRBJ1-5	TRBD1	TRBV19	CASSIDLGTGFRNQPQHF	TGTGCCAGTAGTATAGATCTAGGGACAGGGTTTAGGAATCAGCCCCAGCATTTT
NA	TRBJ2-5	NA	TRBV5-1	CASSLESSGQETQYF	TGCGCCAGCAGCTTGGAGTCCAGCGGCCAAGAGACCCAGTACTTC
NA	TRBJ1-3	NA	TRBV5-4	CASSLEVGTGAF	NA
NA	TRBJ2-7	TRBD2	TRBV19	CASSMVGGEQYF	TGTGCCAGTAGTATGGTGGGGGGGGAGCAGTACTTC
NA	TRBJ2-2	NA	TRBV20-1	CSASGTGELFF	TGCAGTGCTTCAGGGACCGGGGAGCTGTTTTTT
NA	TRBJ2-1	NA	TRBV5-1	CASSGTRSYNEQFF	TGCGCCAGCAGCGGGACACGCTCCTACAATGAGCAGTTCTTC
NA	TRBJ2-3	TRBD2	TRBV10-3	CAIGGLRGLAVSTDTQYF	TGTGCCATAGGGGGACTCAGGGGACTAGCGGTGAGCACAGATACGCAGTATTTT
NA	TRBJ2-7	NA	TRBV6-1	CASSEISFGYEQYF	TGTGCCAGCAGTGAGATCTCGTTTGGGTACGAGCAGTACTTC
once	TRBJ2-1	NA	TRBV29-1	CSVEGGLNTNEQFF	TGCAGCGTTGAAGGGGGTCTAAATACCAATGAGCAGTTCTTC
NA	TRBJ1-1	TRBD1	TRBV6-1	CASSAGTGKATEAFF	TGTGCCAGCAGTGCCGGGACAGGGAAGGCCACTGAAGCTTTCTTT
NA	TRBJ1-5	TRBD1	TRBV2	CASSERTGGLGNQPQHF	TGTGCCAGCAGTGAAAGGACAGGGGGCCTGGGCAATCAGCCCCAGCATTTT
NA	TRBJ1-3	TRBD1	TRBV10-3	CAIRERTGSGNTIYF	TGTGCCATCAGGGAGAGGACAGGCTCTGGAAACACCATATATTTT
NA	TRBJ1-5	NA	TRBV25-1	CASSECPREVQPQHF	TGTGCCAGCAGTGAATGCCCCCGCGAGGTTCAGCCCCAGCATTTT
NA	TRBJ2-7	NA	TRBV4-2	CASSQDWRGPSYEQYF	TGTGCCAGCAGCCAAGATTGGCGGGGGCCCTCCTACGAGCAGTACTTC
NA	TRBJ1-1	NA	TRBV29-1	CSPGAMNTEAFF	TGCAGCCCGGGGGCGATGAACACTGAAGCTTTCTTT
few	TRBJ1-5	TRBD1	TRBV29-1	CSVGQGTYQPQHF	TGCAGCGTTGGACAGGGCACTTATCAGCCCCAGCATTTT
few	TRBJ1-1	NA	TRBV7-3	CASSLGRQNTEAFF	TGTGCCAGCAGCTTGGGACGGCAGAACACTGAAGCTTTCTTT
few	TRBJ1-1	NA	TRBV20-1	CSAPANTEAFF	TGCAGTGCTCCTGCAAACACTGAAGCTTTCTTT
medium-sized	TRBJ1-2	TRBD1	TRBV19	CASSIGAGGRGYTF	TGTGCCAGTAGTATAGGGGCAGGGGGCCGTGGCTACACCTTC
NA	TRBJ2-3	TRBD2	TRBV30	CASPGTSGDTQYF	TGTGCCTCCCCCGGGACTAGCGGAGATACGCAGTATTTT